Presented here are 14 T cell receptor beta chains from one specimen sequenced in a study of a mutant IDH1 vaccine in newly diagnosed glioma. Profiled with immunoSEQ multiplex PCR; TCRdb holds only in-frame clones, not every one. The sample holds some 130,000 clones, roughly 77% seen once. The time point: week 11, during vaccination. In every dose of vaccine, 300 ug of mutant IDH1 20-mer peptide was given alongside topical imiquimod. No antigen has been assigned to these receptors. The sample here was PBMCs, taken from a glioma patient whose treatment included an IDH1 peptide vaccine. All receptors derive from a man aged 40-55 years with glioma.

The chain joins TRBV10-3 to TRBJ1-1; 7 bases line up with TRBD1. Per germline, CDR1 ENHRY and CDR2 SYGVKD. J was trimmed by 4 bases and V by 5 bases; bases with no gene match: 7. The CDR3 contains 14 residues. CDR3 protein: CAISKQGWGTEAFF. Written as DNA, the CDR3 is TGTGCCATCAGTAAACAGGGGTGGGGCACTGAAGCTTTCTTT.

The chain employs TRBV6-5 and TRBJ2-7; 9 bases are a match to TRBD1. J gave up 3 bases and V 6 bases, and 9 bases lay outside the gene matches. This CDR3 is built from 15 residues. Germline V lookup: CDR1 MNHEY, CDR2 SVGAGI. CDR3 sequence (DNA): TGTGCCAGCAGCCGAGGGACAGGGAATTACTACGAGCAGTACTTC. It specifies CASSRGTGNYYEQYF.

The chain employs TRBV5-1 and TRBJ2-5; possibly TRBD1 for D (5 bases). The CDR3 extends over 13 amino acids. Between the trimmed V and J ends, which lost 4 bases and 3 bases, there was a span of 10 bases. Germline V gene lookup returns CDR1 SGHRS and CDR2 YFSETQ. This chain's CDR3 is CASSGAGKETQYF. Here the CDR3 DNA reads TGCGCCAGCAGCGGGGCAGGGAAAGAGACCCAGTACTTC.

The CDR3 DNA reads as TGTGCCAGCATTCCCAGACAGGGGGCGGGTGGCGGGGAGCTGTTTTTT. Residues: CASIPRQGAGGGELFF. This chain connects TRBV6-6 to TRBJ2-2; 10 nucleotides align to TRBD1. Germline loops: CDR1 MNHNY, CDR2 SVGAGI (reference sequence). The CDR3 totals 16 residues. The trim removed 7 bases at V and 7 bases at J, leaving 12 bases unmatched.

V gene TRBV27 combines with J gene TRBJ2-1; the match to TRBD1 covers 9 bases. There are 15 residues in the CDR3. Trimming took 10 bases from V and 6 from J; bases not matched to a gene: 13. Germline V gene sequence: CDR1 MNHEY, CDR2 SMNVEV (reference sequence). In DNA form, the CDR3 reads TGTGCCACCTCTCTGAGGACAGGGGTCGGCAATGAGCAGTTCTTC. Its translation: CATSLRTGVGNEQFF.

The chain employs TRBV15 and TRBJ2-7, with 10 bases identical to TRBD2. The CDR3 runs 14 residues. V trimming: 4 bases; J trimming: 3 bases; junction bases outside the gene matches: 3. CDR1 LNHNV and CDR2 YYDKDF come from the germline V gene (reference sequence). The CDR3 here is CATSTLAGGYEQYF. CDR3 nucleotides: TGTGCCACCAGCACCTTAGCGGGGGGCTACGAGCAGTACTTC.

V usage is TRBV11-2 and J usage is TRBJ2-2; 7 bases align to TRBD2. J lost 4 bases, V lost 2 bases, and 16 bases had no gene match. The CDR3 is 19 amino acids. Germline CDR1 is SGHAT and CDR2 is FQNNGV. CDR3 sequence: CASSLLVTSRLGGTGELFF. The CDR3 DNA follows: TGTGCCAGCAGCTTATTAGTGACTAGCCGTCTTGGGGGCACCGGGGAGCTGTTTTTT.

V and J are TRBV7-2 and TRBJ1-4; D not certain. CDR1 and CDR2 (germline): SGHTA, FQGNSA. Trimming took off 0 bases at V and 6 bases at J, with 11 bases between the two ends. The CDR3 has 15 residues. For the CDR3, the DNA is TGTGCCAGCAGCTTAGCGGCCAGGAAGGATGAAAAACTGTTTTTT. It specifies CASSLAARKDEKLFF.

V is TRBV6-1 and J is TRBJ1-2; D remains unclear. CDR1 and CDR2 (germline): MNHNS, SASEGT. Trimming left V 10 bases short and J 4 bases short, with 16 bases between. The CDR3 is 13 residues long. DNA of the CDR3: TGTGCCATTCAACGTGATGGTCTCTATGGCTACACCTTC. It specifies CAIQRDGLYGYTF.

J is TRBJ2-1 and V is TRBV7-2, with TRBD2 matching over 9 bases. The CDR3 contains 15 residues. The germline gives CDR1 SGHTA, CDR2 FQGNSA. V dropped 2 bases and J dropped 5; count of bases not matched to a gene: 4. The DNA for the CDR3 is TGTGCCAGCAGCTTACTAGCGGGGTCCCACAATGAGCAGTTCTTC. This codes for CASSLLAGSHNEQFF.

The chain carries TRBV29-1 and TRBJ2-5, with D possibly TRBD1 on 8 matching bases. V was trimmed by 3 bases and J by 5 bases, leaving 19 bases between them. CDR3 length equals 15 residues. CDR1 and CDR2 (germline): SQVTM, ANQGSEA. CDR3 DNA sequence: TGCAGCGTTGATCCCCGCGGACAGGGAGGGGAGACCCAGTACTTC. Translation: CSVDPRGQGGETQYF.

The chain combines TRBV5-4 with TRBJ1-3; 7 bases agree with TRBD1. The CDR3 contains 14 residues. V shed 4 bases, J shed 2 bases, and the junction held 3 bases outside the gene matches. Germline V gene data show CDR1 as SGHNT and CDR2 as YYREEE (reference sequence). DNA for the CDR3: TGTGCCAGCAGCAGGCAGGGGGCTGGAAACACCATATATTTT. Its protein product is CASSRQGAGNTIYF.

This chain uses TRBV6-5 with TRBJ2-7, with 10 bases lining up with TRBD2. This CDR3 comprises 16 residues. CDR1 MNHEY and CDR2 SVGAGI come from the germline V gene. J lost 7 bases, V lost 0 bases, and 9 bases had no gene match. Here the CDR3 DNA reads TGTGCCAGCAGTTACTCCGTCGGACTAGCGGCCTTGGAGCAGTACTTC. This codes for CASSYSVGLAALEQYF.

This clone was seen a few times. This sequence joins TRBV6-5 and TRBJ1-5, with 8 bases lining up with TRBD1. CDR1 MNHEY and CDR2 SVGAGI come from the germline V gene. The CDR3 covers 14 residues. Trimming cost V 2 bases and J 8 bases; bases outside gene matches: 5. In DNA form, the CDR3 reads TGTGCCAGCAGTTACCGACAGGGGATGGAGCCCCAGCATTTT. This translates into CASSYRQGMEPQHF.